One sample yielded the 17 T cell receptor beta chains listed below, sequenced in a study of shared T cell receptors in the human thymus. The method was immunoSEQ multiplex PCR; TCRdb's version includes in-frame clones alone and lacks a portion of them. The profile covers hundreds of thousands of clones, with roughly 90% appearing a single time and approximately 0.01% taken by the ten largest. This sample was also put to use in a study of human thymus T cells.

Sample: thymocytes. Receptor source: a boy under three years old with a congenital heart defect.

The chain recombines TRBV23-1 with TRBJ2-1, with 9 bases identical to TRBD2. TRBV23-1 is labeled an ORF, and its function is uncertain. The CDR3 is made up of 17 amino acids. J was trimmed by 5 bases and V by 2 bases; bases with no gene match: 10. The DNA of the CDR3 is TGCGCCAGCAGTCAAGCGGGAGGGCCCTCTAGGCACAATGAGCAGTTCTTC. Translated, it gives CASSQAGGPSRHNEQFF.

The chain is built from TRBV5-6 and TRBJ2-7; perhaps TRBD2 as D (6 bases). V was shortened by 4 bases and J by 2 bases, with 13 bases between the two germline ends. This CDR3 contains 14 residues. CDR1 is SGHDT and CDR2 is YYEEEE in the germline V gene. The CDR3, as DNA: TGTGCCAGCAGCCGGTGGAGGGTCCCCTACGAGCAGTACTTC. Amino acids: CASSRWRVPYEQYF.

This rearrangement joins TRBV28 to TRBJ2-7, with D perhaps TRBD2 (6 bases). V shed 10 bases and J shed 0 bases, with 22 bases lying between them. CDR1 is MDHEN, CDR2 SYDVKM, per germline. The length of the CDR3 is 16 residues. Here the CDR3 DNA reads TGTGCCACCACCCCCCCCCACAGGACTACCTCCTACGAGCAGTACTTC. It encodes CATTPPHRTTSYEQYF.

The V call is TRBV10-3, the J call TRBJ2-5; D possibly corresponds to TRBD2 (5 bases). V gave up 6 bases and J gave up 3 bases, with 17 bases separating them. CDR1 is ENHRY and CDR2 is SYGVKD in the germline V gene. The CDR3 totals 15 residues. DNA of the CDR3: TGTGCCATCAGGAAGGAGGAGTCTGGGGAAGAGACCCAGTACTTC. Translated, it gives CAIRKEESGEETQYF.

The chain uses TRBV28 and TRBJ1-5; D gene ambiguous. CDR1 and CDR2 from the germline V gene are MDHEN and SYDVKM. This CDR3 region has 15 residues. Trimming took off 3 bases at V and 0 bases at J, with 9 bases between the two ends. The CDR3: CASSFGRDSNQPQHF. CDR3 bases: TGTGCCAGCAGTTTCGGGCGGGATAGCAATCAGCCCCAGCATTTT.

This rearrangement joins TRBV11-2 to TRBJ2-1; D not certain. The V end lost 1 base, the J end lost 5 bases, and 3 bases lay between the germline ends. This CDR3 is 12 amino acids long. From germline, CDR1 is SGHAT and CDR2 FQNNGV. The DNA of the CDR3 is TGTGCCAGCAGCTTAGTCGACAATGAGCAGTTCTTC. Residues: CASSLVDNEQFF.

V is TRBV2 and J is TRBJ2-2; TRBD1 matches at 11 bases. Germline V lookup: CDR1 SNHLY, CDR2 FYNNEI. The CDR3 has 18 residues. The J segment lost 5 bases and the V segment lost 1 base, leaving 9 bases of the junction unmatched. This chain's CDR3 is CASSEVVSGTGGTGELFF. CDR3 bases: TGTGCCAGCAGTGAAGTTGTTTCCGGGACAGGGGGTACCGGGGAGCTGTTTTTT.

The CDR3 nucleotides are TGCGCCAGCTTTCAGGGGACTAGCGGGTGGGAATACGAGCAGTACTTC. It is translated as CASFQGTSGWEYEQYF. This chain joins TRBV10-1 and TRBJ2-7; 12 bases fit TRBD2. The CDR3 runs to 16 residues. V was clipped by 8 bases and J by 4 bases; unmatched bases: 12. Germline V gene data show CDR1 as WNHNN and CDR2 as SYGVQD (reference sequence).

The chain couples TRBV27 to TRBJ2-7; 8 nucleotides align to TRBD1. Germline V gene lookup returns CDR1 MNHEY and CDR2 SMNVEV (reference sequence). The CDR3 is 14 residues long. V shed 3 bases and J 5 bases; nucleotides not matched to a gene: 6. DNA for the CDR3: TGTGCCAGCAGTTTGAGACAGGGGTGGCACGAGCAGTACTTC. This encodes CASSLRQGWHEQYF.

The chain employs TRBV4-1 and TRBJ2-3; 11 positions agree with TRBD1. Trimming took 0 bases from V and 4 from J; bases not matched to a gene: 9. The germline V gene has CDR1 MGHRA and CDR2 YSYEKL. This CDR3 spans 18 amino acids. CDR3 loop: CASSQDTWTGGIADTQYF. The CDR3 DNA sequence: TGCGCCAGCAGCCAAGACACTTGGACAGGGGGCATTGCAGATACGCAGTATTTT.

The CDR3 DNA is TGCGCCAGCAGCTGGGGACTAGGGGGCTACGAGCAGTACTTC. As protein: CASSWGLGGYEQYF. This rearrangement joins TRBV5-1 to TRBJ2-7; TRBD2 matches at 8 bases. CDR1 and CDR2 from the germline V gene are SGHRS and YFSETQ. This CDR3 comprises 14 residues. V was clipped by 3 bases and J by 3 bases; unmatched bases: 5.

V gene TRBV6-6 combines with J gene TRBJ2-7; perhaps TRBD2 as D (6 bases). The V end was cut by 6 bases, the J end by 7 bases, with 19 bases between. Per germline, CDR1 MNHNY and CDR2 SVGAGI (reference sequence). CDR3 length: 14 residues. CDR3 in amino acids: CASSPPGQGGEQYF. CDR3 DNA: TGTGCCAGCAGCCCCCCGGGGCAGGGAGGAGAGCAGTACTTC.

This clone was counted only a few times. The chain combines TRBV25-1 with TRBJ1-2; TRBD1 agrees at 7 bases. CDR3 size: 18 residues. Trimming cost V 5 bases and J 7 bases; bases outside gene matches: 22. Germline lookup yields CDR1 MGHDK and CDR2 SYGVNS. In DNA form, the CDR3 reads TGTGCCAGCAGTTCCCCGCCCGAGGGTTACAGGGGAAGCCTTGGCTACACCTTC. It is translated as CASSSPPEGYRGSLGYTF.

V gene TRBV5-1 combines with J gene TRBJ2-7; 7 nucleotides line up with TRBD1. Unmatched junction bases numbered 18, after V lost 4 bases and J lost 11 bases. The CDR3 is 15 residues long. Per the germline V gene, CDR1 is SGHRS and CDR2 is YFSETQ. The CDR3 sequence is CASSPVSEKRGREYF. The CDR3 DNA follows: TGCGCCAGCAGCCCCGTCTCCGAGAAGAGGGGGCGAGAGTACTTC. Based on the CDR3 plus reference TRBV5-1 and TRBJ2-7, the full variable domain is KAGVTQTPRYLIKTRGQQVTLSCSPISGHRSVSWYQQTPGQGLQFLFEYFSETQRNKGNFPGRFSGRQFSNSRSEMNVSTLELGDSALYLCASSPVSEKRGREYFGPGTRLTVT.

This clone was observed a few times. This chain joins TRBV2 and TRBJ2-3; TRBD2 agrees at 9 bases. The CDR3 runs to 16 residues. Germline lookup yields CDR1 SNHLY and CDR2 FYNNEI. Trimming took 1 base from V and 3 from J; bases not matched to a gene: 5. The CDR3 coding sequence is TGTGCCAGCAGTGAAGGACGCGGGAGGGGGACAGATACGCAGTATTTT. Amino acid sequence: CASSEGRGRGTDTQYF.

This chain joins TRBV27 and TRBJ2-7; 10 nucleotides align to TRBD1. Germline lookup yields CDR1 MNHEY and CDR2 SMNVEV (reference sequence). The ends lost 5 bases at V and 3 bases at J; junction bases unmatched: 10. The CDR3 totals 16 residues. The CDR3 here is CASSQGTGDRSYEQYF. In DNA, the CDR3 is TGTGCCAGCAGTCAAGGGACAGGGGACAGAAGCTACGAGCAGTACTTC.

The chain links TRBV5-1 to TRBJ2-3; TRBD2 is a possible D gene (5 bases). The CDR3 has 14 amino acids. The ends were cut back, 0 bases at V and 1 base at J, with 6 bases in the middle. Germline V lookup: CDR1 SGHRS, CDR2 YFSETQ. CDR3 nucleotide sequence: TGCGCCAGCAGCTTGGTGGAGGGCACAGATACGCAGTATTTT. Translated, it gives CASSLVEGTDTQYF.